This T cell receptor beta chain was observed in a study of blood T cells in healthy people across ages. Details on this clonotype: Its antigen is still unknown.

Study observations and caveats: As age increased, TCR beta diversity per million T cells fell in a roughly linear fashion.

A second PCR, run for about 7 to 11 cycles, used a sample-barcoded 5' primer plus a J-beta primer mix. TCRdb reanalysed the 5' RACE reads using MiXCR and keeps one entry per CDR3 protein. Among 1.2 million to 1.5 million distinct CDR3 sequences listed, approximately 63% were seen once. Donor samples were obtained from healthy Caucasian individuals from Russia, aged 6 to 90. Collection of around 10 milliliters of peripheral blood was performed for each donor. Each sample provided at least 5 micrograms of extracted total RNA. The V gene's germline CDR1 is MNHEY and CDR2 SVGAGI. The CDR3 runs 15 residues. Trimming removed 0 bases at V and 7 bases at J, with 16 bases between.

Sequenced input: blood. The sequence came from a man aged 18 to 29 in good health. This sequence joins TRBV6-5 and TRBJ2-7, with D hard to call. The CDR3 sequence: CASSYSKGRNGEQYF. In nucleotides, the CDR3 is TGTGCCAGCAGTTACTCGAAGGGCAGGAACGGGGAGCAGTACTTC.